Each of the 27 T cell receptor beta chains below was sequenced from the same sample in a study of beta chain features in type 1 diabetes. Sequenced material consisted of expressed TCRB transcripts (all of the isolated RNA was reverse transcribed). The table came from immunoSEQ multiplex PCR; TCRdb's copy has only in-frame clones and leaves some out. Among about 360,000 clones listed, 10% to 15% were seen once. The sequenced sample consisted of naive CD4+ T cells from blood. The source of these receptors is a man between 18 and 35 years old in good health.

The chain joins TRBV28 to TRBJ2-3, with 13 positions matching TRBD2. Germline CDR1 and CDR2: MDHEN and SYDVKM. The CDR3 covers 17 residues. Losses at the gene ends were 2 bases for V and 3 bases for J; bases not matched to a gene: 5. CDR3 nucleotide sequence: TGTGCCAGCAGTTTACGCTGGACTAGCGGGAGTACAGATACGCAGTATTTT. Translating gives CASSLRWTSGSTDTQYF. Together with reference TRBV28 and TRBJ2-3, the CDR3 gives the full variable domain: DVKVTQSSRYLVKRTGEKVFLECVQDMDHENMFWYRQDPGLGLRLIYFSYDVKMKEKGDIPEGYSVSREKKERFSLILESASTNQTSMYLCASSLRWTSGSTDTQYFGPGTRLTVL.

This CDR3 reads CASSPYVGTANTGELFF. CDR3 nucleotides: TGTGCCAGCTCACCCTACGTTGGGACAGCGAACACCGGGGAGCTGTTTTTT. This chain uses TRBV18 with TRBJ2-2, with TRBD1 matching 7 bases. Trimming at V came to 3 bases and at J to 0 bases, leaving 7 bases not matched to a gene. The CDR3 sequence is 17 residues long. Germline CDR1 and CDR2: KGHSH and LQKENI.

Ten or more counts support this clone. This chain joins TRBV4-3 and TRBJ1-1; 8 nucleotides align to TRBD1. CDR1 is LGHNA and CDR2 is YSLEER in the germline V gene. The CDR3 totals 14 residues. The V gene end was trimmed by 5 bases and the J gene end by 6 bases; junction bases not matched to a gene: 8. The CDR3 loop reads CASSTQGERAEAFF. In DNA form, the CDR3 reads TGCGCCAGCAGCACACAGGGGGAGAGGGCTGAAGCTTTCTTT.

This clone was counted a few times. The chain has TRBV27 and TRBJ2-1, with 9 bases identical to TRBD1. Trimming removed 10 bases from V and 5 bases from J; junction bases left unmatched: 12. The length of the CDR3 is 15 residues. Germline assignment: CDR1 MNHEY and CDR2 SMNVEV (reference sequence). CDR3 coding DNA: TGTGCCACCCGATTTGACAGGGGGAAAAACAATGAGCAGTTCTTC. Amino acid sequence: CATRFDRGKNNEQFF.

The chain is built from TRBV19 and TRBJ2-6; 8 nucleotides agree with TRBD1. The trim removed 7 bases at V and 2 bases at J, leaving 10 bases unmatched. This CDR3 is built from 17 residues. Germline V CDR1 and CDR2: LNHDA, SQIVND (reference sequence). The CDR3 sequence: CASTEGNRGAGANVLTF. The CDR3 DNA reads TGTGCCAGTACCGAGGGGAACAGGGGGGCTGGGGCCAACGTCCTGACTTTC.

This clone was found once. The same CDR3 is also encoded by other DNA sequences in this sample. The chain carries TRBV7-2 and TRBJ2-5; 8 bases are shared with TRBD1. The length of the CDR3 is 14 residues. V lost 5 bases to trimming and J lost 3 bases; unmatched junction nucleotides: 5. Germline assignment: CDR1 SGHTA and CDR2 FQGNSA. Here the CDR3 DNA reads TGTGCCAGCAGCCTGGACAGGGTAAAAGAGACCCAGTACTTC. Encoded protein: CASSLDRVKETQYF.

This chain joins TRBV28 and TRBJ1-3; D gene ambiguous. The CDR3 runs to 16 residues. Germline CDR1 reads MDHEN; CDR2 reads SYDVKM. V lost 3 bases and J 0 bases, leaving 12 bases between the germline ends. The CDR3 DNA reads TGTGCCAGCAGTTTGGTAATACCGAGCTCTGGAAACACCATATATTTT. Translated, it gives CASSLVIPSSGNTIYF. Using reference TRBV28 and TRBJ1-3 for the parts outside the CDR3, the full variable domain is DVKVTQSSRYLVKRTGEKVFLECVQDMDHENMFWYRQDPGLGLRLIYFSYDVKMKEKGDIPEGYSVSREKKERFSLILESASTNQTSMYLCASSLVIPSSGNTIYFGEGSWLTVV.

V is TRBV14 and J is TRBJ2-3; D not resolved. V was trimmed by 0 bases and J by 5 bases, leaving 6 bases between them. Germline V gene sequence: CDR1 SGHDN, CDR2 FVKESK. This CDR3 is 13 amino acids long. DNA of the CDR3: TGTGCCAGCAGCCAAGAGCTTAGAGATACGCAGTATTTT. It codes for CASSQELRDTQYF.

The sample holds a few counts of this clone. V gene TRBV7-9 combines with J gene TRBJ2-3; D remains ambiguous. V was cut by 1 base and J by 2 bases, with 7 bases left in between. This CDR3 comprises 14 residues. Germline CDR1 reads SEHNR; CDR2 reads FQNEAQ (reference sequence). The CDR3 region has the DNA TGTGCCAGCAGCTTAGTGGCCCACACAGATACGCAGTATTTT. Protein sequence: CASSLVAHTDTQYF.

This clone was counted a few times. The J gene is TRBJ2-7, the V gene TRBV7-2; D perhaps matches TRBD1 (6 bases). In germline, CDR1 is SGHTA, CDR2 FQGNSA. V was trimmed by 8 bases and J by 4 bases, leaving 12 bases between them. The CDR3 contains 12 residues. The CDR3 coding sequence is TGTGCCAGCGGGGCAGGGGATTACGAGCAGTACTTC. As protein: CASGAGDYEQYF.

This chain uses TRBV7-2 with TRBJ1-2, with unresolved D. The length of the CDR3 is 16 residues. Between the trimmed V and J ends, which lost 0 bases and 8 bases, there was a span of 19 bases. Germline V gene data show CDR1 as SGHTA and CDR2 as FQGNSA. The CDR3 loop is CASSLARVDLKEGYTF. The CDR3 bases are TGTGCCAGCAGCTTAGCGAGGGTCGACCTTAAGGAGGGCTACACCTTC.

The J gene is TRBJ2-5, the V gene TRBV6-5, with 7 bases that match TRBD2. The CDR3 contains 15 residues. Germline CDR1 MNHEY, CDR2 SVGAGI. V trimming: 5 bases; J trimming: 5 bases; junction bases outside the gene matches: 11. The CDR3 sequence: CASSPSGGSRETQYF. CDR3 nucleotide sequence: TGTGCCAGCAGTCCTTCTGGCGGGAGTCGGGAGACCCAGTACTTC.

The CDR3 region has the DNA TGTGCCTGGAGTTTTGTGTACTACGGGAATGAGCAGTTCTTC. Protein product: CAWSFVYYGNEQFF. The J gene is TRBJ2-1, the V gene TRBV30; unclear D gene. CDR1 and CDR2 (germline): GTSNPN, SVGIG (reference sequence). V lost 2 bases to trimming and J lost 7 bases, with 15 bases between them. CDR3 length: 14 residues.

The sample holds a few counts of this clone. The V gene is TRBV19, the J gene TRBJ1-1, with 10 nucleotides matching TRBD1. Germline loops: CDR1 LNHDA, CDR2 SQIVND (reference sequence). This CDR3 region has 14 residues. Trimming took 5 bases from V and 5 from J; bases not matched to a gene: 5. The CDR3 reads CASSRQGAVTEAFF. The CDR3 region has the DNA TGTGCCAGTAGTCGACAGGGGGCGGTAACTGAAGCTTTCTTT.

The CDR3 DNA reads as TGCAGCGCGGCTAAGACAGGGGGCACCGGGGAGCTGTTTTTT. It codes for CSAAKTGGTGELFF. The gene calls are TRBV29-1 and TRBJ2-2; 9 bases agree with TRBD1. The CDR3 consists of 14 residues. After removal of 7 bases from V and 4 bases from J, the junction contained 7 bases not matched to a gene. Germline assignment: CDR1 SQVTM and CDR2 ANQGSEA.

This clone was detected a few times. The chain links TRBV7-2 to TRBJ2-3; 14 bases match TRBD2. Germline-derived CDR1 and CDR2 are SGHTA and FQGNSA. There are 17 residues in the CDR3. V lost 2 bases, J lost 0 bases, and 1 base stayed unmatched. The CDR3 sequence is CASSLRTSGGSTDTQYF. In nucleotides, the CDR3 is TGTGCCAGCAGCTTACGGACTAGCGGGGGGAGCACAGATACGCAGTATTTT. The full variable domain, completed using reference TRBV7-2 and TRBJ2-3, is GAGVSQSPSNKVTEKGKDVELRCDPISGHTALYWYRQSLGQGLEFLIYFQGNSAPDKSGLPSDRFSAERTGGSVSTLTIQRTQQEDSAVYLCASSLRTSGGSTDTQYFGPGTRLTVL.

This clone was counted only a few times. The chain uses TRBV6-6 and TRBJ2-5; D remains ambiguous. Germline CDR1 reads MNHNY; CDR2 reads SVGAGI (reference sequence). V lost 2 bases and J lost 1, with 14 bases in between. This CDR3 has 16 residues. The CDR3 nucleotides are TGTGCCAGCAGTTACGCTCCAATATCGGGCCAAGAGACCCAGTACTTC. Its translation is CASSYAPISGQETQYF.

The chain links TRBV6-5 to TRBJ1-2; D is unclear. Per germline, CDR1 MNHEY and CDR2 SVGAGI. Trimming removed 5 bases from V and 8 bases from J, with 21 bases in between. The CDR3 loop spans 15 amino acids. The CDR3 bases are TGTGCCAGCAGTAGGATACCATGGGGAGAAAGGGGCTACACCTTC. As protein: CASSRIPWGERGYTF.

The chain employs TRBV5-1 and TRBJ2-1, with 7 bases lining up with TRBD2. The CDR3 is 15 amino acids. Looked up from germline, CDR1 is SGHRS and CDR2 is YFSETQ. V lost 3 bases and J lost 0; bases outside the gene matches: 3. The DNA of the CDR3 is TGCGCCAGCAGCTGGGGCGGGAGCTCCTACAATGAGCAGTTCTTC. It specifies CASSWGGSSYNEQFF.

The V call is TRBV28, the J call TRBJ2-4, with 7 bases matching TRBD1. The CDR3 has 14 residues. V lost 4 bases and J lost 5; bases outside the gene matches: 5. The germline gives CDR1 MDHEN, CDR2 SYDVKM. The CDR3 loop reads CASSSTGYQNIQYF. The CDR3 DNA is TGTGCCAGCAGTTCGACAGGGTACCAAAACATTCAGTACTTC.

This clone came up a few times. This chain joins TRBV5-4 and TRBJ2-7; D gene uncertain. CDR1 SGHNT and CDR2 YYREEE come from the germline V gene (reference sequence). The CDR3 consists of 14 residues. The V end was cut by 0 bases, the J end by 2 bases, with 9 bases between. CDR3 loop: CASSLDPDTYEQYF. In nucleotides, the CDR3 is TGTGCCAGCAGCTTGGATCCAGATACCTACGAGCAGTACTTC.

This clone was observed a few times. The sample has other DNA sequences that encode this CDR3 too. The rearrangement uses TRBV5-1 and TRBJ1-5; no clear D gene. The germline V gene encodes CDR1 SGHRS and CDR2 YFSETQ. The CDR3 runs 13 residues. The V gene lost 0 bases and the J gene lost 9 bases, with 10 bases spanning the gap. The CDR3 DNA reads TGCGCCAGCAGCTTGGAGCCCGGTGGGCCCCAGCATTTT. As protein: CASSLEPGGPQHF.

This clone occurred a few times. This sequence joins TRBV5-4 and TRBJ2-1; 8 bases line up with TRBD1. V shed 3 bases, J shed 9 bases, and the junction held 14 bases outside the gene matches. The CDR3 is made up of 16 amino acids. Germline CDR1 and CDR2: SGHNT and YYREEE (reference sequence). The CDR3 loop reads CASSYQPTGTGFEQFF. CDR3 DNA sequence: TGTGCCAGCAGCTACCAACCCACCGGGACAGGTTTTGAGCAGTTCTTC.

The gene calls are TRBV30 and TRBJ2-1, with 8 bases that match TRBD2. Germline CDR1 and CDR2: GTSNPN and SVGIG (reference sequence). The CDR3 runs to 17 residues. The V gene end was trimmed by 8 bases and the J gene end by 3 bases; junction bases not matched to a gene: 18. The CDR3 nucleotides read TGTGCCCATAATGGGCTAGCGGGCCGTTCCCTCTACAATGAGCAGTTCTTC. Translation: CAHNGLAGRSLYNEQFF.

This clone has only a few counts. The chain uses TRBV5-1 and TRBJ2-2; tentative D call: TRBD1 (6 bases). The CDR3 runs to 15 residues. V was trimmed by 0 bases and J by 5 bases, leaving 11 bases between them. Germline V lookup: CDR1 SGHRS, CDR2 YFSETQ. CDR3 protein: CASSLDRAGTGELFF. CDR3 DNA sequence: TGCGCCAGCAGCTTGGACAGGGCAGGTACCGGGGAGCTGTTTTTT.

CDR3 sequence reads: CASRRGTGNSYEQYF. The CDR3 DNA sequence: TGTGCCAGTAGACGCGGGACAGGGAATTCCTACGAGCAGTACTTC. The chain joins TRBV27 to TRBJ2-7; 9 nucleotides match TRBD1. Germline lookup yields CDR1 MNHEY and CDR2 SMNVEV (reference sequence). This CDR3 has 15 amino acids. V lost 9 bases and J lost 1; bases outside the gene matches: 10.

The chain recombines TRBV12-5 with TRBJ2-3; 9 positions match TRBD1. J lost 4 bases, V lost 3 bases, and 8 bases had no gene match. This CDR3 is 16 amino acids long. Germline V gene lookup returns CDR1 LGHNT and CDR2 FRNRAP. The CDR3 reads CASGFLTGTGPDTQYF. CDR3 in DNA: TGTGCTAGTGGTTTCCTCACCGGGACAGGGCCAGATACGCAGTATTTT.